This is a list of T cell receptor beta chains from one sample in a study of persistence of HIV-infected CD4 T cells. Their cognate antigens are unknown. Here immunoSEQ multiplex PCR was the method, and the copy in TCRdb shows in-frame clones only, minus some. The repertoire consists of just under 65,000 clones, with about 81% occurring once and the leading ten covering about 1.5%. The source was CD4+ T cells sorted from PBMCs after approximately 20-hour stimulation, collected from a patient who received antiretroviral therapy. The origin of the receptors is an adult man with HIV who was CMV-seropositive. Both conserved end residues are part of each CDR3. D genes are given only for firm matches. Expanded clones are given a class, and other clones once, few, many or no size at all.

j_call clone_size d_call v_call cdr3_aa cdr3_nt
TRBJ2-3 . . TRBV7-9 CASSQGGADTQYF TGTGCCAGCAGCCAGGGAGGAGCAGATACGCAGTATTTT
TRBJ1-4 once . TRBV5-6 CASSRVQSRGKLFF TGTGCCAGCAGCCGAGTCCAATCGCGCGGAAAACTGTTTTTT
TRBJ1-2 . TRBD1 TRBV5-1 CASSWGQGTNYGYTF TGCGCCAGCAGCTGGGGACAGGGGACTAACTATGGCTACACCTTC
TRBJ2-3 . . TRBV27 CASSLYRSTDTQYF TGTGCCAGCAGTTTATACAGGAGCACAGATACGCAGTATTTT
TRBJ1-2 . . TRBV28 CASSPQGGGYTF TGTGCCAGCAGCCCCCAAGGGGGAGGCTACACCTTC
TRBJ2-2 few . TRBV3-1/TRBV3-2 CASSPLLGGRTGELFF TGTGCCAGCAGCCCCTTACTGGGCGGTCGAACCGGGGAGCTGTTTTTT
TRBJ2-7 . TRBD1 TRBV2 CASSGRRDRPYEQYF TGTGCCAGCAGCGGAAGACGGGACAGGCCCTACGAGCAGTACTTC
TRBJ1-3 . . TRBV7-6 CASSLEGFSGNTIYF TGTGCCAGCAGCTTAGAGGGATTCTCTGGAAACACCATATATTTT
TRBJ1-4 . . TRBV6-1 CASWGEGGSEKLFF TGTGCCAGTTGGGGGGAGGGAGGGAGCGAAAAACTGTTTTTT
TRBJ1-1 . . TRBV18 CASSPTGQILEHGAFF TGTGCCAGCTCACCTACCGGACAGATATTAGAACATGGAGCTTTCTTT
TRBJ1-1 . . TRBV18 CASSSSQGGTEAFF TGTGCCAGCTCCTCCTCGCAGGGAGGGACTGAAGCTTTCTTT
TRBJ2-7 . . TRBV9 CASSVAPDKSYEQYF TGTGCCAGCAGCGTAGCTCCGGACAAATCCTACGAGCAGTACTTC
TRBJ2-2 . TRBD1 TRBV10-3 CAISESTGTGNTGELFF TGTGCCATCAGTGAGTCGACAGGGACAGGGAACACCGGGGAGCTGTTTTTT
TRBJ1-1 . TRBD1 TRBV6-5 CASVQGGANTEAFF TGTGCCAGTGTACAGGGGGGGGCGAACACTGAAGCTTTCTTT
TRBJ2-1 many . TRBV10-1 CASSNEGGTYNEQFF TGCGCCAGCAGTAATGAGGGGGGAACTTACAATGAGCAGTTCTTC